These 9 T cell receptor beta chains were sequenced from one sample in a study of blood T cells in healthy people across ages (dated by TCRdb to between 2015 and 2017). Library creation used 5' RACE. Sequencing used an Illumina HiSeq 2500. A second PCR of roughly 6 to 11 cycles was performed with a sample-barcoded 5' primer and a J-beta primer mix. Clones were called with MiXCR by TCRdb after fastp trimmed the public reads at Q25, and only in-frame beta chains were retained. Rows are unified per CDR3 protein, each entry keeping the most common DNA and genes. In all, the sample holds some 1.5 million distinct CDR3 sequences, and about 30% of those were seen once. The ten biggest clones cover about 7.7% of the sample. Sequenced sample: blood. Source of these receptors: a woman in her twenties or thirties in good health.

This clonotype has ten or more counts. The chain is built from TRBV24-1 and TRBJ2-3; D is ambiguous. The CDR3 has 14 residues. The germline CDR1 and CDR2 sequences are KGHDR and SFDVKD. V lost 3 bases and J lost 2, with 8 bases in between. DNA of the CDR3: TGTGCCACCAGTGATCCGACATACACAGATACGCAGTATTTT. Protein product: CATSDPTYTDTQYF.

With regard to this clonotype: A read error may account for a junction end that differs from germline. In nucleotides, the CDR3 is TGTGCCAGCCGGGACAGCGGCACAGATACGCGGTATTTT. This gives the protein CASRDSGTDTRYF. V and J are TRBV12-3 or TRBV12-4 and TRBJ2-3; 7 positions match TRBD1. The CDR3 spans 13 residues.

This clonotype has more than one count but fewer than ten. The rearrangement links TRBV4-3 to TRBJ1-1; maybe TRBD1 (5 bases). This CDR3 is 15 amino acids long. Trimming left V 0 bases short and J 5 bases short, with 13 bases between. CDR1 and CDR2 from the germline V gene are LGHNA and YSLEER. CDR3 region: CASSQDRGSKTEAFF. CDR3 DNA: TGCGCCAGCAGCCAAGATCGGGGCAGCAAGACTGAAGCTTTCTTT.

This clonotype has ten or more counts. The chain has TRBV10-1 and TRBJ2-5; no reliable D call. This CDR3 has 14 amino acids. V lost 1 base, J lost 5 bases, and 11 bases lay in between. Germline lookup yields CDR1 WNHNN and CDR2 SYGVQD (reference sequence). In DNA, the CDR3 is TGCGCCAGCAGTGAGTTTGGTCAGTTGGAGACCCAGTACTTC. Translation: CASSEFGQLETQYF.

This CDR3 is CASTPARAGVRTQFF. As DNA, the CDR3 is TGTGCCAGCACCCCGGCAAGGGCCGGAGTTAGGACCCAGTTCTTC. The chain carries TRBV5-6 and TRBJ2-1; D not resolved. The germline CDR1 and CDR2 sequences are SGHDT and YYEEEE. V dropped 6 bases and J dropped 13 bases, with 26 bases sitting between them. The CDR3 is made up of 15 amino acids.

There are a few counts of this clonotype. The chain carries TRBV11-2 and TRBJ1-2; D is unresolved. CDR1 and CDR2 from the germline V gene are SGHAT and FQNNGV. The CDR3 is 14 residues long. Trimming pared 2 bases from V and 4 bases from J, leaving 11 bases between. The CDR3 DNA is TGTGCCAGCAGCTTAAAGGGCAGCCTCTATGGCTACACCTTC. Translation: CASSLKGSLYGYTF.

This clonotype was recorded a few times. The V call is TRBV2, the J call TRBJ2-7; 11 nucleotides align to TRBD2. This CDR3 has 15 residues. Germline CDR1 and CDR2: SNHLY and FYNNEI. V shed 1 base and J 3 bases; nucleotides not matched to a gene: 2. The CDR3 loop reads CASSEELAGGYEQYF. In DNA, the CDR3 is TGTGCCAGCAGTGAAGAGCTAGCGGGAGGCTACGAGCAGTACTTC. Filled out from reference TRBV2 and TRBJ2-7, the complete variable domain reads EPEVTQTPSHQVTQMGQEVILRCVPISNHLYFYWYRQILGQKVEFLVSFYNNEISEKSEIFDDQFSVERPDGSNFTLKIRSTKLEDSAMYFCASSEELAGGYEQYFGPGTRLTVT.

This clonotype was recorded at least ten times. The chain is built from TRBV5-6 and TRBJ2-1; D is perhaps TRBD1 or TRBD2 (5 bases each). With 4 bases removed from V and 8 bases from J, the gap between germline ends came to 19 bases. The CDR3 is 15 residues long. Germline V gene lookup returns CDR1 SGHDT and CDR2 YYEEEE. The CDR3 DNA sequence: TGTGCCAGCAGCCACGGGACCCGACGGTGGGATGAGCAGTTCTTC. This encodes CASSHGTRRWDEQFF.

This clonotype showed up many times. V gene TRBV20-1 combines with J gene TRBJ2-1; maybe TRBD1 (5 bases). Germline V gene lookup returns CDR1 DFQATT and CDR2 SNEGSKA (reference sequence). The CDR3 totals 14 residues. The germline V and J ends were trimmed by 5 bases and 0 bases, with 11 bases remaining between them. The CDR3 region has the DNA TGCAGTGCTCCAGGGTATCTCTCCTACAATGAGCAGTTCTTC. Translating gives CSAPGYLSYNEQFF.